The clone carrying this TCR beta chain was found once. Germline values: CDR1 ENHRY, CDR2 SYGVKD. The V end was cut by 4 bases, the J end by 2 bases, with 14 bases between. The CDR3 length is 16 residues. The entry originates in a study of T cell repertoires in cytomegalovirus infection. TCRdb analysed the reads with MiXCR anew, one entry per CDR3 protein. The repertoire holds 680,000 or so distinct CDR3 sequences, 35% to 45% seen once, with 2.5% to 3.5% in the top ten. Sequenced input: PBMCs. This chain links TRBV10-3 with TRBJ2-2, with D perhaps matching TRBD1 or TRBD2 (6 bases each). This clonotype was obtained from a human donor in good health (CMV status not recorded). Some clones in this sample may be carry-over from other donors' samples. CDR3 residues: CAISGGGTLNTGELFF. The CDR3, as DNA: TGTGCCATCAGTGGGGGCGGGACACTCAACACCGGGGAGCTGTTTTTT.